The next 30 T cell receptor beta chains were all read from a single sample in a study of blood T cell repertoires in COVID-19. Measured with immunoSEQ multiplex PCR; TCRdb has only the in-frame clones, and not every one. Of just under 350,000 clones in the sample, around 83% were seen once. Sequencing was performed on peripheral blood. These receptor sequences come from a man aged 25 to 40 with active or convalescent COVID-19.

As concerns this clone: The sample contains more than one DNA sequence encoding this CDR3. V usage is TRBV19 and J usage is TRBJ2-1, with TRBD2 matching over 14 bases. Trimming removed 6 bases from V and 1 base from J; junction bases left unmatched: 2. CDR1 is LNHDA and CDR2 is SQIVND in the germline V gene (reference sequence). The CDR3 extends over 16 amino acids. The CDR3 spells CASRRLAGGSYNEQFF. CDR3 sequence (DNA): TGTGCCAGTAGGAGACTAGCGGGAGGGTCCTACAATGAGCAGTTCTTC. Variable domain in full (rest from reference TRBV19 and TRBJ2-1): DGGITQSPKYLFRKEGQNVTLSCEQNLNHDAMYWYRQDPGQGLRLIYYSQIVNDFQKGDIAEGYSVSREKKESFPLTVTSAQKNPTAFYLCASRRLAGGSYNEQFFGPGTRLTVL.

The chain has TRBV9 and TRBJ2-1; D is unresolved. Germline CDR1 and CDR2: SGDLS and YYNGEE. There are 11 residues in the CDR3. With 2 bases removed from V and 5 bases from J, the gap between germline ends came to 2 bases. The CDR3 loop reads CASSVNNEQFF. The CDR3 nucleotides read TGTGCCAGCAGCGTCAACAATGAGCAGTTCTTC.

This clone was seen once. The CDR3 reads CASSPGRASGRGGGYTF. CDR3 in DNA: TGTGCCAGCTCACCCGGTAGGGCGTCCGGAAGAGGGGGTGGCTACACCTTC. The chain has TRBV18 and TRBJ1-2; TRBD1 is a possible D gene (6 bases). The germline gives CDR1 KGHSH, CDR2 LQKENI. CDR3 length: 17 amino acids. Trimming cost V 3 bases and J 7 bases, with 24 bases left between them.

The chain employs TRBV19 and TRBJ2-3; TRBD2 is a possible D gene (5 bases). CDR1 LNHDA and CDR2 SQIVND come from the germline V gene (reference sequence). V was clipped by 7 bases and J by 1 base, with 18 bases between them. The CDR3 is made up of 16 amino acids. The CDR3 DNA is TGTGCCAGTACCTCGCCCCCCGGACTGGGCACAGATACGCAGTATTTT. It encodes CASTSPPGLGTDTQYF.

The CDR3 nucleotides are TGCAGTGCTCTCAGGGGGCTGGGTGCTTTCTTT. It codes for CSALRGLGAFF. The rearrangement joins TRBV20-1 to TRBJ1-1; TRBD1 agrees at 8 bases. The CDR3 is 11 amino acids. Losses at the gene ends were 5 bases for V and 11 bases for J; bases not matched to a gene: 7. Germline assignment: CDR1 DFQATT and CDR2 SNEGSKA (reference sequence).

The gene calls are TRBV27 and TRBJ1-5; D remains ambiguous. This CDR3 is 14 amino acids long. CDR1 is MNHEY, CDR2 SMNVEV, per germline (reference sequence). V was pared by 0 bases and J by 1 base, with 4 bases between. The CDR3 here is CASSLSGSNQPQHF. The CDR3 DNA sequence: TGTGCCAGCAGTTTATCGGGCAGCAATCAGCCCCAGCATTTT.

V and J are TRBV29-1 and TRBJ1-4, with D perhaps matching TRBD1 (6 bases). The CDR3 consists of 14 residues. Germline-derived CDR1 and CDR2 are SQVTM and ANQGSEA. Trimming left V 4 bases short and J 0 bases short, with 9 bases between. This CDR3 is CSVAGDATNEKLFF. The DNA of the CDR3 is TGCAGCGTTGCAGGGGATGCAACTAATGAAAAACTGTTTTTT.

Here the CDR3 reads CATSDPGLPKEQFF. CDR3 bases: TGTGCCACCAGTGATCCGGGACTACCGAAGGAGCAGTTCTTC. The V call is TRBV24-1, the J call TRBJ2-1, with 7 bases that match TRBD2. J gave up 10 bases and V 3 bases, and 8 bases lay outside the gene matches. The V gene's germline CDR1 is KGHDR and CDR2 SFDVKD. The CDR3 loop spans 14 amino acids.

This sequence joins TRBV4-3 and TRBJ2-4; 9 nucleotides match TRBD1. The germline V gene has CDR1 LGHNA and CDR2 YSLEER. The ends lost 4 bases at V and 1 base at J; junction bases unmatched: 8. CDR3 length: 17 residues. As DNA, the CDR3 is TGCGCCAGCAGCCGAACAGGACAGGGGAGGGCCAAAAACATTCAGTACTTC. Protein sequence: CASSRTGQGRAKNIQYF.

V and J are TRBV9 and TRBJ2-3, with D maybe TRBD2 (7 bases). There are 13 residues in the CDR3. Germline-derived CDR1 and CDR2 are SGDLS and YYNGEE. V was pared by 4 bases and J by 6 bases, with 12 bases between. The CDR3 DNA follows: TGTGCCAGCAGCCCTCGGGGGGCGGATACGCAGTATTTT. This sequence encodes CASSPRGADTQYF.

CDR3 coding DNA: TGTGCCAGCAGCTCAAGCGGGGGGCACACTGAAGCTTTCTTT. Protein product: CASSSSGGHTEAFF. J is TRBJ1-1 and V is TRBV7-9, with a tentative D call TRBD1 (6 bases). Looked up from germline, CDR1 is SEHNR and CDR2 is FQNEAQ (reference sequence). Trimming took off 4 bases at V and 3 bases at J, with 12 bases between the two ends. This CDR3 comprises 14 residues.

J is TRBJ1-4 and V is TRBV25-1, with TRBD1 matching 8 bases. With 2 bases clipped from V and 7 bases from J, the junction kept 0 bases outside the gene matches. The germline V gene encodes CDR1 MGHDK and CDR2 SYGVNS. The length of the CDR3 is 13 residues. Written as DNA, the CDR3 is TGTGCCAGCAGTGAACAGGGGGCTGAAAAACTGTTTTTT. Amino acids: CASSEQGAEKLFF.

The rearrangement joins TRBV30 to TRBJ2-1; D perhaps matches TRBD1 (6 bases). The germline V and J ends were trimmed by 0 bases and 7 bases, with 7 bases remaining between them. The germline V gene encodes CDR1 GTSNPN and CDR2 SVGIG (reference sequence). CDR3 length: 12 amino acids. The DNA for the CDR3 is TGTGCCTGGAGTGTACAGGGAAATGAGCAGTTCTTC. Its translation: CAWSVQGNEQFF.

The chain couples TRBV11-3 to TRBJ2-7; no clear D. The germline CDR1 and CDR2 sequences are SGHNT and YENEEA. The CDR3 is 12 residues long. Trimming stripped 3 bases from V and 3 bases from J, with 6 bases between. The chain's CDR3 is CASSLSIYEQYF. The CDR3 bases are TGTGCCAGCAGCTTGTCTATCTACGAGCAGTACTTC.

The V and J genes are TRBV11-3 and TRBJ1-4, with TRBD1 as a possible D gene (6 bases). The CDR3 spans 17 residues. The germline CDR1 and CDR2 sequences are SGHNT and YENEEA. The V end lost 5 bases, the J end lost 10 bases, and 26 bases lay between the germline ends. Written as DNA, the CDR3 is TGTGCCAGCAGCCCAGCCCGGGCGGGGGCAGAATGGGGAAAACTGTTTTTT. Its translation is CASSPARAGAEWGKLFF.

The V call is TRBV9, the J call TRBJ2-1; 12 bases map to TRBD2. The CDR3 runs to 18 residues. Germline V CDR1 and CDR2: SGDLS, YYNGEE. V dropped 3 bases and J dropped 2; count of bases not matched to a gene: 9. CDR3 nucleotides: TGTGCCAGCAGCGGAAGGACTAGCGGGATGGGCCCCTACAATGAGCAGTTCTTC. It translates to CASSGRTSGMGPYNEQFF.

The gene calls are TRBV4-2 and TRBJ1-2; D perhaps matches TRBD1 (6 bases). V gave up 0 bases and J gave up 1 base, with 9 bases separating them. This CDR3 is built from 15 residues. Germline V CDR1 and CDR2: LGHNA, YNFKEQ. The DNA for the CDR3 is TGTGCCAGCAGCCAAGAAGCAGGGGATAACTATGGCTACACCTTC. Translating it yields CASSQEAGDNYGYTF.

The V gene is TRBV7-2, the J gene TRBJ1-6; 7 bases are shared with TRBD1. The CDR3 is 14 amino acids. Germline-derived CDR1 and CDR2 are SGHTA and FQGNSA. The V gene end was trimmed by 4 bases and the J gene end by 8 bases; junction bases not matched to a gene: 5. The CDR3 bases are TGTGCCAGCAGCTCCGGGACAGTATATTCACCCCTCCACTTT. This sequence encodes CASSSGTVYSPLHF.

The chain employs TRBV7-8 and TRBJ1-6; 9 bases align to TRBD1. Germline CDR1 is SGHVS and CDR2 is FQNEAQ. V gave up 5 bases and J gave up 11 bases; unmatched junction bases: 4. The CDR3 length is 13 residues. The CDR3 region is CASSPGQGTPLHF. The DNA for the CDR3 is TGTGCCAGCAGCCCTGGACAGGGGACACCCCTCCACTTT.

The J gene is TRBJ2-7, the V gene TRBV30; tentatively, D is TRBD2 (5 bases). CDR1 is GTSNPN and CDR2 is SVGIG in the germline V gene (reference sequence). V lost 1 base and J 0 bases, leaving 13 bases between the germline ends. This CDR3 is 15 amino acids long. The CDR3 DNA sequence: TGTGCCTGGAGTGAAAGAGGGTTTAACTCCTACGAGCAGTACTTC. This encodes CAWSERGFNSYEQYF.

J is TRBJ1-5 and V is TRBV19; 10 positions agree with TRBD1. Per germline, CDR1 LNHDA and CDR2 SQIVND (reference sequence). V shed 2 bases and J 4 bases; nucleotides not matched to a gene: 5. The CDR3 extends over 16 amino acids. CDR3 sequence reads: CASSIIRTGGNQPQHF. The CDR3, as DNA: TGTGCCAGTAGTATAATACGGACAGGGGGGAATCAGCCCCAGCATTTT.

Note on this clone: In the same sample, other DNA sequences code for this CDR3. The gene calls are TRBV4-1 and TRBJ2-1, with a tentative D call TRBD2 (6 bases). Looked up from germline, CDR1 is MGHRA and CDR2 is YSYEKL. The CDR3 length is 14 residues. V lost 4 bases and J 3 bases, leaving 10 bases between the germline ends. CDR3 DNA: TGCGCCAGCAGCCCCCGGGGGAGCTACAATGAGCAGTTCTTC. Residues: CASSPRGSYNEQFF.

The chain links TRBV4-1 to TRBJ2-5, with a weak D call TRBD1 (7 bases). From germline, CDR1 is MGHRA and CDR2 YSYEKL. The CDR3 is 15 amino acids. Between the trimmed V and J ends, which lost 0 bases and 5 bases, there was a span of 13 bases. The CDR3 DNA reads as TGCGCCAGCAGCCAAGATTCAGGGGGGCTCGAGACCCAGTACTTC. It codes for CASSQDSGGLETQYF.

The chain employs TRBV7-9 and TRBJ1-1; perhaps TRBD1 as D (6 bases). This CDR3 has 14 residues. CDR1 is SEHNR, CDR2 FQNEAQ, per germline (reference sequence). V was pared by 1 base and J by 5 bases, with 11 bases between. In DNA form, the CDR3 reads TGTGCCAGCAGCTTAGAAGGGGGTAGGACTGAAGCTTTCTTT. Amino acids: CASSLEGGRTEAFF.

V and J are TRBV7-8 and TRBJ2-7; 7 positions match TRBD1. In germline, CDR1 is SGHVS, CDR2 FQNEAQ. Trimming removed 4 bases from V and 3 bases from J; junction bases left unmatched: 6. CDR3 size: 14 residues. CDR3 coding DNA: TGTGCCAGCAGCTCGGGGACAGCTGTCTACGAGCAGTACTTC. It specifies CASSSGTAVYEQYF.

The CDR3 coding sequence is TGTGCCAGCAGTGACGTAAGCGGGAGCTCCTACGAGCAGTACTTC. It yields the protein CASSDVSGSSYEQYF. The chain is built from TRBV25-1 and TRBJ2-7, with 8 positions matching TRBD2. The germline V gene has CDR1 MGHDK and CDR2 SYGVNS. J gave up 0 bases and V 3 bases, and 4 bases lay outside the gene matches. The CDR3 consists of 15 residues.

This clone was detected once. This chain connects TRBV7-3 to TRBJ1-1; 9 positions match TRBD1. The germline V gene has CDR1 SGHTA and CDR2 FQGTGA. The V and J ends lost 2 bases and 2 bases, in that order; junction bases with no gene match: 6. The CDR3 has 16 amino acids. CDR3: CASSLVPGQGNTEAFF. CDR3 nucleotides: TGTGCCAGCAGCTTAGTACCGGGACAGGGAAACACTGAAGCTTTCTTT.

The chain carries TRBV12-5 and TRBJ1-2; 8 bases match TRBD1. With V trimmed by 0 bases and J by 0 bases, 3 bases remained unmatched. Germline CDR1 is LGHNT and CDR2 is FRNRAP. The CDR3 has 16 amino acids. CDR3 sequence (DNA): TGTGCTAGTGGTTTGGTACAGGACAGGGCTAACTATGGCTACACCTTC. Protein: CASGLVQDRANYGYTF.

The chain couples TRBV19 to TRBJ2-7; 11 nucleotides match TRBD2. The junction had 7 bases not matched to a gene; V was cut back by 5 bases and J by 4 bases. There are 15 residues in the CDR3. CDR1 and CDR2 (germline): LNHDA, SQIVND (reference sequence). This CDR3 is CASSVGLAGTYEQYF. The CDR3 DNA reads TGTGCCAGTAGTGTTGGACTAGCGGGCACTTACGAGCAGTACTTC.

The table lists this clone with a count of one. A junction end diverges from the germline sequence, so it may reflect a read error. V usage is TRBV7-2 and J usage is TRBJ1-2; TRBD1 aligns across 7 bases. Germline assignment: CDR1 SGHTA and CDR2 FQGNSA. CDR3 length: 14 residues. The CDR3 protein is CVSSPRDSYYGYTF. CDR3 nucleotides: TGTGTCAGCAGCCCCCGGGACAGCTACTATGGCTACACCTTC.